What follows are 5 T cell receptor beta chains derived from one specimen sequenced in a study of cytomegalovirus exposure and HLA in healthy donors. Primers included in the PCR were 60 Vbeta and 13 Jbeta primers. The data were produced by immunoSEQ multiplex PCR, yet TCRdb's version contains in-frame clones alone and is incomplete. The table includes about 200,000 clones, 79% detected once. Sequencing was done on a sample of PBMCs. The source is a girl aged 5-17 years in good health and CMV-seropositive.

V is TRBV4-3 and J is TRBJ1-1; D remains unclear. Trimming left V 0 bases short and J 11 bases short, with 13 bases between. The germline V gene encodes CDR1 LGHNA and CDR2 YSLEER. This CDR3 has 13 amino acids. CDR3 amino acids: CASSQESRARAFF. The CDR3 DNA reads as TGCGCCAGCAGCCAAGAGTCGCGGGCCCGGGCTTTCTTT.

This clone is a singleton in its sample. The chain carries TRBV10-2 and TRBJ2-7, with D possibly TRBD2 on 5 matching bases. Trimming stripped 10 bases from V and 0 bases from J, with 16 bases between. The CDR3 spans 14 residues. Germline V gene lookup returns CDR1 WSHSY and CDR2 SAAADI. CDR3 in amino acids: CAITPTGNSYEQYF. CDR3 bases: TGCGCCATCACACCTACGGGGAACTCCTACGAGCAGTACTTC.

V gene TRBV7-6 combines with J gene TRBJ1-1; possibly TRBD1 for D (6 bases). Germline loops: CDR1 SGHVS, CDR2 FNYEAQ. Deletions cut 5 bases from V and 11 bases from J, with 18 bases between. The CDR3 runs to 13 residues. The DNA for the CDR3 is TGTGCCAGCAGCCAAGGGACACCAGGTTGGGCTTTCTTT. Translated, it gives CASSQGTPGWAFF.

This chain uses TRBV4-3 with TRBJ1-2; 9 bases are a match to TRBD1. The junction had 8 bases not matched to a gene; V was cut back by 5 bases and J by 4 bases. The CDR3 has 15 residues. Germline V gives CDR1 LGHNA, CDR2 YSLEER. The CDR3 protein is CASSDRTGEVYGYTF. CDR3 DNA sequence: TGCGCCAGCAGCGACCGGACAGGGGAGGTCTATGGCTACACCTTC.

The J gene is TRBJ2-2, the V gene TRBV21-1; the table's D gene call, TRBD1, was not cross checked with the DNA. TRBV21-1 is a pseudogene. CDR3 length: 24 amino acids. The CDR3 region is CASSKATKGWSGGLGGGYTGELFF. The CDR3 bases are TGTGCCAGCAGCAAAGCAACCAAAGGATGGTCAGGGGGCCTTGGCGGGGGATACACCGGGGAGCTGTTTTTT.